Listed below are T cell receptor beta chains from one sample, sequenced in a study of blood T cell repertoires in COVID-19. Sequencing used immunoSEQ multiplex PCR; TCRdb keeps in-frame clones, though not all of them. The profile shows 250,000 to 300,000 clones, nearly 90% of them singletons. Sequenced sample: PBMCs or T cells enriched from blood (not recorded which). All receptors come from a woman between 45 and 60 years old who had been exposed to COVID-19. Each CDR3 is given with its conserved first and last residue. D genes are given only for firm matches. Expanded clones are given a class, and other clones once, few, many or no size at all.

clone_size	v_call	d_call	j_call	cdr3_aa	cdr3_nt
once	TRBV7-2	TRBD2	TRBJ2-3	CASSSPLAGDTDTQYF	TGTGCCAGCAGCTCCCCACTAGCGGGGGACACAGATACGCAGTATTTT
once	TRBV4-1	.	TRBJ1-4	CASSQDAGRRKLFF	TGCGCCAGCAGCCAAGACGCAGGGCGCCGTAAACTGTTTTTT
.	TRBV4-2	.	TRBJ2-2	CASSQDRLSGATGELFF	TGTGCCAGCAGCCAAGATAGACTAAGCGGCGCCACCGGGGAGCTGTTTTTT
.	TRBV7-2	.	TRBJ1-2	CASSKPTADGYTF	TGTGCCAGCAGCAAGCCAACAGCTGACGGCTACACCTTC
many	TRBV7-8	TRBD1	TRBJ2-7	CASSYFAGQGIGYEQYF	TGTGCCAGCAGCTACTTTGCGGGACAGGGTATAGGCTACGAGCAGTACTTC
.	TRBV7-2	TRBD1	TRBJ2-5	CASSFIGTGQETQYF	TGTGCCAGCAGTTTCATAGGGACAGGACAAGAGACCCAGTACTTC
.	TRBV7-9	.	TRBJ1-4	CASSLDGTTNEKLFF	TGTGCCAGCAGCTTAGACGGGACAACTAATGAAAAACTGTTTTTT
.	TRBV15	TRBD1	TRBJ2-2	CATRNLPGQSGTRGTGELFF	TGTGCCACCCGAAACCTACCGGGACAGTCAGGGACCCGGGGCACCGGGGAGCTGTTTTTT
.	TRBV5-1	TRBD2	TRBJ2-3	CASSLAALGGDTQYF	TGCGCCAGCAGCCTCGCGGCCCTCGGGGGGGATACGCAGTATTTT
.	TRBV10-3	TRBD1	TRBJ1-1	CAISDILQGTEAFF	TGTGCCATCTCTGATATTTTACAGGGGACTGAAGCTTTCTTT
.	TRBV7-8	TRBD1	TRBJ2-1	CASSPRQGEYNEQFF	TGTGCCAGCAGCCCTCGACAGGGGGAGTACAATGAGCAGTTCTTC
.	TRBV5-6	TRBD1	TRBJ2-7	CASSLGTGGRGPYEQYF	TGTGCCAGCAGCTTGGGGACAGGGGGGCGGGGACCGTACGAGCAGTACTTC
once	TRBV20-1	TRBD2	TRBJ2-3	CSASRGDLQIDTDTQYF	TGCAGTGCTAGTCGGGGGGACTTACAAATTGACACAGATACGCAGTATTTT
.	TRBV7-9	.	TRBJ2-3	CASSLGGQSTDTQYF	TGTGCCAGCAGCTTAGGAGGACAAAGCACAGATACGCAGTATTTT
.	TRBV7-8	.	TRBJ1-5	CASSLQGMGQPQHF	TGTGCCAGCAGCTTACAGGGGATGGGACAGCCCCAGCATTTT
.	TRBV6-5	.	TRBJ1-5	CASRQGFGQPQHF	TGTGCCAGCAGGCAGGGATTTGGTCAGCCCCAGCATTTT
.	TRBV5-4	.	TRBJ1-2	CASTVNRASEGYTF	TGTGCCAGTACCGTTAACAGGGCCAGCGAGGGCTACACCTTC
once	TRBV4-1	TRBD1	TRBJ1-6	CASRTGTANSPLHF	TGCGCCAGCAGAACCGGGACAGCAAATTCACCCCTCCACTTT
once	TRBV3-1/TRBV3-2	TRBD2	TRBJ2-1	CASSPGVGARGDEQFF	TGTGCCAGCAGCCCGGGTGTCGGGGCCCGGGGGGATGAGCAGTTCTTC
.	TRBV29-1	TRBD2	TRBJ2-1	CSGLAGSEGQFF	TGCAGCGGTTTAGCGGGCTCGGAGGGGCAGTTCTTC
.	TRBV5-8	TRBD2	TRBJ2-1	CARSGGALHEQFF	TGTGCCAGAAGCGGGGGGGCATTGCATGAGCAGTTCTTC
.	TRBV6-5	TRBD1	TRBJ1-5	CASRTGDQPQHF	TGTGCCAGCAGAACAGGGGATCAGCCCCAGCATTTT
.	TRBV7-9	TRBD1	TRBJ2-1	CASSLAGTADYNEQFF	TGTGCCAGCAGCTTAGCGGGGACAGCAGACTACAATGAGCAGTTCTTC
.	TRBV28	.	TRBJ2-7	CASRDTTGTQIYEQYF	TGTGCCAGCAGGGATACTACAGGCACCCAGATTTACGAGCAGTACTTC
.	TRBV21-1	.	TRBJ1-3	CASSKRLGTGGSISGNTIYF	TGTGCCAGCAGCAAAAGGTTGGGGACAGGGGGCTCTATCTCTGGAAACACCATATATTTT
.	TRBV27	.	TRBJ1-4	CASQRRAYNEKLFF	TGTGCCAGCCAAAGGAGGGCTTACAATGAAAAACTGTTTTTT
once	TRBV3-1/TRBV3-2	TRBD2	TRBJ2-5	CASSQERLAVQETQYF	TGTGCCAGCAGCCAAGAACGGCTAGCGGTCCAAGAGACCCAGTACTTC
.	TRBV11-2	.	TRBJ2-3	CASSLDGGYSTDTQYF	TGTGCCAGCAGCTTAGACGGCGGCTACAGCACAGATACGCAGTATTTT
.	TRBV29-1	.	TRBJ2-7	CSVDGSGNEQYF	TGCAGCGTTGACGGCTCAGGGAACGAGCAGTACTTC
.	TRBV5-4	TRBD1	TRBJ1-6	CASSPRQGSYNSPLHF	TGTGCCAGCAGCCCCAGACAGGGCTCCTATAATTCACCCCTCCACTTT
.	TRBV28	TRBD1	TRBJ2-7	CASSGTGQPYEQYF	TGTGCCAGCAGTGGGACGGGACAGCCCTACGAGCAGTACTTC
.	TRBV5-1	.	TRBJ2-7	CASSAGAATYEQYF	TGCGCCAGCAGCGCAGGTGCAGCCACCTACGAGCAGTACTTC
.	TRBV9	TRBD1	TRBJ1-3	CASSVVETGYSGNTIYF	TGTGCCAGCAGCGTAGTCGAGACAGGGTATTCTGGAAACACCATATATTTT
.	TRBV7-2	.	TRBJ1-5	CASSTRSDGYRNQPQHF	TGTGCCAGCAGCACAAGATCAGACGGGTATCGCAATCAGCCCCAGCATTTT
.	TRBV30	.	TRBJ1-5	CAWSPTGFQPQHF	TGTGCCTGGAGTCCAACGGGGTTTCAGCCCCAGCATTTT
.	TRBV10-2	.	TRBJ2-7	CASTPGSYEQYF	TGCGCCAGCACGCCGGGTTCCTACGAGCAGTACTTC
.	TRBV5-1	.	TRBJ2-7	CASSFTGTYEQYF	TGCGCCAGCAGCTTCACCGGGACCTACGAGCAGTACTTC
.	TRBV27	.	TRBJ1-5	CASGEGGEPQHF	TGTGCCAGCGGCGAGGGGGGGGAGCCCCAGCATTTT
.	TRBV5-5	TRBD2	TRBJ2-1	CASSFMRGGPHEQFF	TGTGCCAGCAGCTTTATGCGGGGGGGCCCCCATGAGCAGTTCTTC
.	TRBV5-1	TRBD1	TRBJ2-7	CASSSRPSGGNPYEQYF	TGCGCCAGCAGCTCACGGCCCTCAGGGGGCAATCCCTACGAGCAGTACTTC